Below are 23 T cell receptor beta chains sequenced from a single sample in a study of T cell responses to AZD1222 COVID-19 vaccine. The repertoire was sequenced with immunoSEQ multiplex PCR; TCRdb's copy has only in-frame clones and lacks some. The sample has approximately 120,000 clones, about 88% seen once; the top ten hold 4% to 5.5%. The sequences come from peripheral blood, collected on day 0 of AZD1222 vaccination. These receptors were taken from an adult in good health.

The chain is built from TRBV7-9 and TRBJ2-5, with 7 bases identical to TRBD2. The CDR3 has 16 residues. J was trimmed by 3 bases and V by 5 bases; bases with no gene match: 12. Germline values: CDR1 SEHNR, CDR2 FQNEAQ (reference sequence). The CDR3 is CASSPGRGLLKETQYF. The CDR3 DNA reads as TGTGCCAGCAGCCCTGGGAGGGGACTACTTAAAGAGACCCAGTACTTC.

The rearrangement links TRBV10-1 to TRBJ2-2; D is tentatively TRBD1 or TRBD2 (6 bases each). Germline CDR1 is WNHNN and CDR2 is SYGVQD (reference sequence). V was shortened by 2 bases and J by 1 base, with 17 bases between the two germline ends. This CDR3 contains 18 residues. As DNA, the CDR3 is TGCGCCAGCAGTGAGATGTTGGTAGGGGGGAAGAACACCGGGGAGCTGTTTTTT. This sequence encodes CASSEMLVGGKNTGELFF.

The CDR3 DNA follows: TGTGCCAGCAGTCCCGCGCGAAGGGCGGGGGGCCCTGGCGAGCAGTACTTC. It translates to CASSPARRAGGPGEQYF. V is TRBV6-2 or TRBV6-3 and J is TRBJ2-7; 8 nucleotides line up with TRBD2. The CDR3 runs 17 residues. V trimming: 5 bases; J trimming: 6 bases; junction bases outside the gene matches: 18. In germline, CDR1 is MNHEY, CDR2 SVGEGT.

This rearrangement joins TRBV18 to TRBJ1-1; D gene uncertain. Germline CDR1 is KGHSH and CDR2 is LQKENI. With 6 bases removed from V and 1 base from J, the gap between germline ends came to 9 bases. This CDR3 has 13 amino acids. CDR3 DNA: TGTGCCAGCTCGGGCGGTGGGAACACTGAAGCTTTCTTT. Translating it yields CASSGGGNTEAFF.

J is TRBJ1-2 and V is TRBV28, with D unclear. Trimming removed 6 bases from V and 8 bases from J, with 19 bases in between. There are 14 residues in the CDR3. CDR1 is MDHEN and CDR2 is SYDVKM in the germline V gene. The CDR3 sequence: CASRQVNLADGYTF. The CDR3 DNA follows: TGTGCCAGCAGACAAGTGAACCTGGCGGACGGCTACACCTTC.

J is TRBJ2-1 and V is TRBV3-1 (or the pseudogene TRBV3-2), with D hard to call. CDR3 size: 13 residues. V lost 1 base and J lost 6, with 7 bases in between. Germline V gene data show CDR1 as LGHDT and CDR2 as YNNKEL (reference sequence). Written as DNA, the CDR3 is TGTGCCAGCAGCCAAGTCCAAGGCAATGAGCAGTTCTTC. Translated: CASSQVQGNEQFF.

The chain uses TRBV2 and TRBJ2-2, with 8 positions matching TRBD2. V dropped 6 bases and J dropped 9; count of bases not matched to a gene: 6. The germline V gene has CDR1 SNHLY and CDR2 FYNNEI. The CDR3 is made up of 13 amino acids. The CDR3 nucleotides read TGTGCCAGCAGAGCGGGAGTAGCCCGGGAGCTGTTTTTT. Its translation is CASRAGVARELFF.

The chain carries TRBV6-2 or TRBV6-3 and TRBJ2-2; no clear D gene. The CDR3 sequence is 14 residues long. Germline CDR1 reads MNHEY; CDR2 reads SVGEGT. Trimming shortened V by 5 bases and J by 2 bases, and 9 bases separated the two germline ends. The CDR3 DNA is TGTGCCAGCAGTATCGTAATTAACACCGGGGAGCTGTTTTTT. The encoded protein is CASSIVINTGELFF.

CDR3 nucleotides: TGTGCCATCAGTGATTCCAGGGAGAATGAAAAACTGTTTTTT. Its protein product is CAISDSRENEKLFF. This chain links TRBV10-3 with TRBJ1-4, with D possibly matching TRBD1 (5 bases). V was cut by 3 bases and J by 5 bases, with 10 bases left in between. CDR3 length: 14 residues. The germline V gene has CDR1 ENHRY and CDR2 SYGVKD.

The rearrangement links TRBV9 to TRBJ2-3; weak D call: TRBD2 (5 bases). CDR1 and CDR2 (germline): SGDLS, YYNGEE. The CDR3 totals 17 residues. With 4 bases removed from V and 1 base from J, the gap between germline ends came to 19 bases. CDR3 coding DNA: TGTGCCAGCAGCAAGAGGGCCGGGGTAGAGGGCACAGATACGCAGTATTTT. The encoded protein is CASSKRAGVEGTDTQYF.

This chain links TRBV19 with TRBJ1-4; D is uncertain. V shed 7 bases and J shed 7 bases, with 19 bases lying between them. CDR3 length: 15 amino acids. Per germline, CDR1 LNHDA and CDR2 SQIVND (reference sequence). The CDR3 sequence: CASTVQFAKVEKLFF. In nucleotides, the CDR3 is TGTGCCAGTACCGTCCAGTTCGCAAAGGTTGAAAAACTGTTTTTT.

The chain recombines TRBV27 with TRBJ1-5; D is ambiguous. This CDR3 is 15 amino acids long. Trimming cost V 6 bases and J 3 bases, with 15 bases left between them. Germline CDR1 MNHEY, CDR2 SMNVEV (reference sequence). CDR3 nucleotides: TGTGCCAGCAGCAAGACTGACACGTCCAATCAGCCCCAGCATTTT. It encodes CASSKTDTSNQPQHF.

V usage is TRBV4-3 and J usage is TRBJ1-2; 7 nucleotides align to TRBD1. CDR1 LGHNA and CDR2 YSLEER come from the germline V gene. J lost 5 bases, V lost 0 bases, and 9 bases had no gene match. The CDR3 totals 16 residues. DNA of the CDR3: TGCGCCAGCAGCCAAGATTCAAGCAGGGGGTCTTATGGCTACACCTTC. Amino acid sequence: CASSQDSSRGSYGYTF.

This clone was detected once. The genes are TRBV6-5 and TRBJ1-1, with D hard to call. The V end lost 2 bases, the J end lost 4 bases, and 8 bases lay between the germline ends. This CDR3 has 13 amino acids. Per the germline V gene, CDR1 is MNHEY and CDR2 is SVGAGI. The CDR3 reads CASSYTRGTEAFF. The CDR3 DNA is TGTGCCAGCAGTTACACCCGGGGCACTGAAGCTTTCTTT.

The chain combines TRBV19 with TRBJ2-1, with TRBD2 as a possible D gene (5 bases). The V gene lost 1 base and the J gene lost 4 bases, with 23 bases spanning the gap. Germline values: CDR1 LNHDA, CDR2 SQIVND (reference sequence). The CDR3 length is 19 residues. The CDR3 here is CASSIVASFTPVNYNEQFF. CDR3 nucleotides: TGTGCCAGTAGTATAGTTGCTAGCTTCACTCCCGTCAATTACAATGAGCAGTTCTTC. Full variable domain (remainder filled in from reference TRBV19 and TRBJ2-1): DGGITQSPKYLFRKEGQNVTLSCEQNLNHDAMYWYRQDPGQGLRLIYYSQIVNDFQKGDIAEGYSVSREKKESFPLTVTSAQKNPTAFYLCASSIVASFTPVNYNEQFFGPGTRLTVL.

This clone was detected only a few times. The J gene is TRBJ2-1, the V gene TRBV7-9; D is uncertain. The V and J ends lost 3 bases and 5 bases respectively, with 5 bases between them. This CDR3 comprises 12 residues. CDR1 and CDR2 (germline): SEHNR, FQNEAQ (reference sequence). The CDR3 sequence is CASSLGNNEQFF. CDR3 nucleotide sequence: TGTGCCAGCAGCTTGGGTAACAATGAGCAGTTCTTC. Filled out from reference TRBV7-9 and TRBJ2-1, the complete variable domain reads DTGVSQNPRHKITKRGQNVTFRCDPISEHNRLYWYRQTLGQGPEFLTYFQNEAQLEKSRLLSDRFSAERPKGSFSTLEIQRTEQGDSAMYLCASSLGNNEQFFGPGTRLTVL.

The chain links TRBV4-1 to TRBJ2-1, with 11 bases aligning to TRBD2. Trimming removed 0 bases from V and 0 bases from J; junction bases left unmatched: 7. This CDR3 has 19 residues. Germline V gives CDR1 MGHRA, CDR2 YSYEKL. DNA for the CDR3: TGCGCCAGCAGCCAAGAATCTAGCGGGAGGAGTAGCTCCTACAATGAGCAGTTCTTC. It yields the protein CASSQESSGRSSSYNEQFF.

The gene calls are TRBV7-8 and TRBJ2-5; tentatively, D is TRBD1 or TRBD2 (5 bases each). This CDR3 contains 13 residues. CDR1 SGHVS and CDR2 FQNEAQ come from the germline V gene. The V and J ends lost 6 bases and 1 base respectively, with 9 bases between them. The CDR3 bases are TGTGCCAGCAGGATGGGACCCCAAGAGACCCAGTACTTC. Protein sequence: CASRMGPQETQYF.

This clone appeared a single time. This rearrangement joins TRBV7-9 to TRBJ1-4, with TRBD1 identical over 7 bases. The CDR3 runs 14 residues. With 5 bases clipped from V and 8 bases from J, the junction kept 8 bases outside the gene matches. CDR1 is SEHNR, CDR2 FQNEAQ, per germline (reference sequence). This CDR3 reads CASSPTGLSEKLFF. The CDR3 nucleotides read TGTGCCAGCAGCCCGACAGGGCTTAGCGAAAAACTGTTTTTT.

V usage is TRBV20-1 and J usage is TRBJ1-1; TRBD1 matches at 7 bases. CDR3 length equals 11 residues. Germline assignment: CDR1 DFQATT and CDR2 SNEGSKA (reference sequence). V dropped 5 bases and J dropped 8; count of bases not matched to a gene: 5. The CDR3 DNA reads as TGCAGTGCTTACTCACAGGGGGAAGCTTTCTTT. It specifies CSAYSQGEAFF.

This chain joins TRBV25-1 and TRBJ1-5; D remains unclear. Germline values: CDR1 MGHDK, CDR2 SYGVNS. This CDR3 has 13 amino acids. Trimming removed 5 bases from V and 9 bases from J, with 14 bases in between. The DNA of the CDR3 is TGTGCCAGCAGTCCCTCCGGGCCTCGGCCCCAGCATTTT. Translated, it gives CASSPSGPRPQHF. Using reference TRBV25-1 and TRBJ1-5 for the parts outside the CDR3, the full variable domain is EADIYQTPRYLVIGTGKKITLECSQTMGHDKMYWYQQDPGMELHLIHYSYGVNSTEKGDLSSESTVSRIRTEHFPLTLESARPSHTSQYLCASSPSGPRPQHFGDGTRLSIL.

The V gene is TRBV28, the J gene TRBJ2-2; D is unclear. The V gene lost 7 bases and the J gene lost 1 base, with 13 bases spanning the gap. Per the germline V gene, CDR1 is MDHEN and CDR2 is SYDVKM. The CDR3 sequence is 15 residues long. The CDR3 DNA reads TGTGCCAGCACCCTTCTATGGGGGAACACCGGGGAGCTGTTTTTT. Residues: CASTLLWGNTGELFF.

CDR3 sequence (DNA): TGTGCCAGCTCAACGACAGGGCCCAGTGGCGTGAACACTGAAGCTTTCTTT. Translating it yields CASSTTGPSGVNTEAFF. The rearrangement links TRBV18 to TRBJ1-1, with TRBD1 matching over 7 bases. CDR1 KGHSH and CDR2 LQKENI come from the germline V gene. Trimming cost V 5 bases and J 0 bases; bases outside gene matches: 12. The length of the CDR3 is 17 residues.